A single sample is the source of the 2 T cell receptor beta chains below, sequenced in a study of OX40 agonist ivuxolimab in advanced cancers. Sequencing used immunoSEQ multiplex PCR; TCRdb keeps in-frame clones, though not all of them. The sample lists about 70,000 clones, 80% to 90% occurring once. The sequencing here drew on CD4+ or CD8+ T cells sorted from blood, taken in a trial of the OX40 agonist ivuxolimab. The receptors were sampled from an adult with an advanced solid tumor such as melanoma, head and neck, liver or kidney cancer.

The V call is TRBV29-1, the J call TRBJ1-2; TRBD1 matches 7 bases. Germline CDR1 is SQVTM and CDR2 is ANQGSEA. With 6 bases clipped from V and 4 bases from J, the junction kept 14 bases outside the gene matches. The CDR3 consists of 15 residues. In DNA form, the CDR3 reads TGCAGCGTCGGGCAGCCGCGACAGGGAATCTATGGCTACACCTTC. It encodes CSVGQPRQGIYGYTF.

The CDR3 spells CASRDRTGETQYF. The CDR3 bases are TGTGCCAGCAGGGACAGGACGGGAGAGACCCAGTACTTC. The gene calls are TRBV6-6 and TRBJ2-5, with 7 bases fitting TRBD1. The CDR3 is made up of 13 amino acids. The V gene end was trimmed by 6 bases and the J gene end by 4 bases; junction bases not matched to a gene: 5. Per the germline V gene, CDR1 is MNHNY and CDR2 is SVGAGI (reference sequence).